This T cell receptor (beta chain) was sequenced in a study of blood T cell repertoires in COVID-19. Study information: Acute and convalescent COVID-19 specimens originated in the United States, Italy and Spain.

Under the authors' procedure: Counts of nucleated cells, estimated from reference gene primer amplification, were obtained. Clones were read by immunoSEQ multiplex PCR, and TCRdb kept only the in-frame ones, dropping some. V and J calls and clone size come straight from that table; D and trimming were deduced from the DNA. The data hold a few hundred thousand clones, with roughly 80% observed a single time. Those enrolled in Seattle joined during active infection and were followed longitudinally afterward. Sequenced: peripheral blood. This TCR came from a person aged 65 to 79 with COVID-19, enrolled during active disease.

CDR3 loop: CASSLEERGARHEQFF. The CDR3 nucleotides are TGTGCCAGCAGCTTAGAGGAAAGGGGTGCCCGCCATGAGCAGTTCTTC. The chain carries TRBV7-2 and TRBJ2-1, with D possibly being TRBD1 (5 bases). Germline-derived CDR1 and CDR2 are SGHTA and FQGNSA. CDR3 length equals 16 residues. V was pared by 1 base and J by 8 bases, with 18 bases between. Full variable domain (rest looked up from reference TRBV7-2 and TRBJ2-1): GAGVSQSPSNKVTEKGKDVELRCDPISGHTALYWYRQSLGQGLEFLIYFQGNSAPDKSGLPSDRFSAERTGGSVSTLTIQRTQQEDSAVYLCASSLEERGARHEQFFGPGTRLTVL.